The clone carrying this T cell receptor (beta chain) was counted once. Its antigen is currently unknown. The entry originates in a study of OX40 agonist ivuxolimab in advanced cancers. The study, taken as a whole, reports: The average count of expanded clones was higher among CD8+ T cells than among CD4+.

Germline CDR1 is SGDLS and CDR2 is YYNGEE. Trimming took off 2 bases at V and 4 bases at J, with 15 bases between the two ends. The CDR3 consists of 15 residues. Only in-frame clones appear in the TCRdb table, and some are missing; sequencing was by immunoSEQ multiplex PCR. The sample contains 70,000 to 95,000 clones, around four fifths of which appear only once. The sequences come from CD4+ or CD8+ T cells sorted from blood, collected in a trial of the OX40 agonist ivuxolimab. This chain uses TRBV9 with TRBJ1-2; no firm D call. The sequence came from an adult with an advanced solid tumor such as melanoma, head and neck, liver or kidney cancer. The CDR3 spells CASSVGVSSSYGYTF. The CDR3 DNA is TGTGCCAGCAGCGTCGGAGTGTCGAGTTCCTATGGCTACACCTTC.